The rows below give T cell receptor beta chains drawn from one sample of a study of shared clonotypes between healthy human individuals. Assay: immunoSEQ multiplex PCR; the TCRdb copy retains only in-frame clones and omits some. The repertoire includes about a million clones, 76% of them detected once, and roughly 1.5% sits in the top ten. Sequencing was done on a sample of memory CD4+ T cells sorted from blood. Receptors originate from a man aged 18 to 30 in good health. CDR3s include the opening cysteine and the closing phenylalanine or tryptophan. Fields, in order: J gene, V gene, D gene, clone size, CDR3 DNA, CDR3 protein. The D gene is left open where the match is weak. Some rows have no size entry. The others give once, few or many, or a class for an expanded clone.

J: TRBJ2-7
V: TRBV9
D: .
size: .
DNA: TGTGCCAGCAGCGTAGGCGGGACCGCAGACGAGCAGTACTTC
CDR3: CASSVGGTADEQYF

J: TRBJ1-1
V: TRBV5-1
D: .
size: .
DNA: TGCGCCAGCAGCTTGCGAGGGTCTGGAAGTAGCACTGAAGCTTTCTTT
CDR3: CASSLRGSGSSTEAFF

J: TRBJ1-4
V: TRBV7-9
D: TRBD1
size: .
DNA: TGTGCCAGCAGCCCCCTTCCGGGACAGAGTAATGAAAAACTGTTTTTT
CDR3: CASSPLPGQSNEKLFF

J: TRBJ2-7
V: TRBV7-2
D: TRBD2
size: .
DNA: TGTGCCAGCAGCGCTGAAGCGGGAGCCTACGAGCAGTACTTC
CDR3: CASSAEAGAYEQYF

J: TRBJ2-3
V: TRBV2
D: TRBD2
size: .
DNA: TGTGCCAGCAGCTCACTAGCGGGGGGAACAGATACGCAGTATTTT
CDR3: CASSSLAGGTDTQYF

J: TRBJ2-5
V: TRBV19
D: .
size: .
DNA: TGTGCCAGTTGGGCGGGGCGTTGGGGAGAGACCCAGTACTTC
CDR3: CASWAGRWGETQYF

J: TRBJ1-2
V: TRBV10-3
D: TRBD1
size: .
DNA: TGTGCCATCAGTGAACCGACAGGGGTGGAGGGCGGCTACACCTTC
CDR3: CAISEPTGVEGGYTF

J: TRBJ1-1
V: TRBV23-1
D: TRBD1
size: .
DNA: TGCGCCACCGTAGGGACAGGCTTTACTTTT
CDR3: CATVGTGFTF

J: TRBJ2-3
V: TRBV9
D: .
size: .
DNA: TGTGCCAGCAGCCCTCGAGGGGATACGCAGTATTTT
CDR3: CASSPRGDTQYF

J: TRBJ1-3
V: TRBV6-1
D: .
size: .
DNA: TGTGCCAGCAGTGACCACGGAGGACAGAGAAACACCATATATTTT
CDR3: CASSDHGGQRNTIYF

J: TRBJ1-1
V: TRBV7-9
D: TRBD1
size: many
DNA: TGTGCCAGCAGCTTAGGACAGGGGTTAATGTCTGAAGCTTTCTTT
CDR3: CASSLGQGLMSEAFF

J: TRBJ1-4
V: TRBV18
D: .
size: .
DNA: TGTGCCAGCTCACCAGACGGGGGAGAAAAACTGTTTTTT
CDR3: CASSPDGGEKLFF

J: TRBJ2-5
V: TRBV5-6
D: .
size: few
DNA: TGTGCCAGCAGCCGAGAGAAGACCCAGTACTTC
CDR3: CASSREKTQYF

J: TRBJ2-1
V: TRBV19
D: .
size: .
DNA: TGTGCCAGTAGTATGAGCACCCCCACACACAATGAGCAGTTCTTC
CDR3: CASSMSTPTHNEQFF

J: TRBJ1-2
V: TRBV29-1
D: .
size: many
DNA: TGCAGCACCAAAAACGACGCCATAGGATATGGCTACACCTTC
CDR3: CSTKNDAIGYGYTF

J: TRBJ1-6
V: TRBV6-6
D: TRBD1
size: .
DNA: TGTGCCAGCAGTTACCGGGACAGGGACCCTTCACCCCTCCACTTT
CDR3: CASSYRDRDPSPLHF

J: TRBJ2-3
V: TRBV1
D: .
size: .
DNA: TGCACCAGCAGCCAAGTAGTAGCGCCTAGCACAGATACGCAGTATTTT
CDR3: CTSSQVVAPSTDTQYF

J: TRBJ2-5
V: TRBV2
D: TRBD2
size: .
DNA: TGTGCCAGCACCCGCGGGACTAGCGGGAATACCCAGTACTTC
CDR3: CASTRGTSGNTQYF

J: TRBJ1-1
V: TRBV2
D: .
size: .
DNA: TGTGCCAGCAGTTTTCTGGGAACTGAAGCTTTCTTT
CDR3: CASSFLGTEAFF

J: TRBJ2-3
V: TRBV2
D: .
size: .
DNA: TGTGCCAGCGGATGGACTAGCACAGATACGCAGTATTTT
CDR3: CASGWTSTDTQYF

J: TRBJ1-1
V: TRBV6-6
D: .
size: .
DNA: TGTGCCAGCAGACGGAAAACTGAAGCTTTCTTT
CDR3: CASRRKTEAFF

J: TRBJ2-5
V: TRBV4-1
D: TRBD1
size: .
DNA: TGCGCCAGCACCCAAGAAGGGGGCTCCGGGAAGAAGACCCAGTACTTC
CDR3: CASTQEGGSGKKTQYF

J: TRBJ2-1
V: TRBV6-1
D: TRBD2
size: once
DNA: TGTGCCAGCAGTGAACGAAGCGGGAGGGCCCCTGAGCAGTTCTTC
CDR3: CASSERSGRAPEQFF

J: TRBJ1-4
V: TRBV5-1
D: TRBD1
size: .
DNA: TGCGCCAGCATGACAGGCACAGGGGGAATACTGTTTTTT
CDR3: CASMTGTGGILFF

J: TRBJ1-1
V: TRBV7-3
D: .
size: .
DNA: TGTGCCAGCAGCTTAACACCTCAGGTAACTGAAGCTTTCTTT
CDR3: CASSLTPQVTEAFF

J: TRBJ1-2
V: TRBV6-1
D: TRBD1
size: .
DNA: TGTGCCAGCAGTGAGCCAGGGGGCTTCTCAAACACCTTC
CDR3: CASSEPGGFSNTF

J: TRBJ1-1
V: TRBV5-4
D: TRBD1
size: .
DNA: TGTGCCAGCATCCCGGACAGGGCCAACACTGAAGCTTTCTTT
CDR3: CASIPDRANTEAFF

J: TRBJ1-6
V: TRBV7-8
D: .
size: .
DNA: TGTGCCACCAGGAGCTCCTATAATTCACCCCTCCACTTT
CDR3: CATRSSYNSPLHF

J: TRBJ2-5
V: TRBV4-2
D: TRBD2
size: .
DNA: TGTGCCAGCAGCCAACCGGGACTAGAAGAGACCCAGTACTTC
CDR3: CASSQPGLEETQYF

J: TRBJ2-5
V: TRBV2
D: .
size: few
DNA: TGTGCCAGCAGTCGTATACAAGAGACCCAGTACTTC
CDR3: CASSRIQETQYF

J: TRBJ2-4
V: TRBV7-3
D: .
size: .
DNA: TGTGCCAGCGGGCCAGGGGACAAAAACATTCAGTACTTC
CDR3: CASGPGDKNIQYF

J: TRBJ1-5
V: TRBV7-2
D: .
size: few
DNA: TGTGCCAGCAGCTTACGGGGGGAGCAGCCCCAGCATTTT
CDR3: CASSLRGEQPQHF

J: TRBJ1-2
V: TRBV30
D: .
size: .
DNA: TGTGCCTGGACCTTAATACCCACAGGGACTGGCTACACCTTC
CDR3: CAWTLIPTGTGYTF

J: TRBJ1-1
V: TRBV25-1
D: .
size: few
DNA: TGTGCCAGCAGTGGCTCCGGGGGCATGAACACTGAAGCTTTCTTT
CDR3: CASSGSGGMNTEAFF

J: TRBJ2-1
V: TRBV28
D: .
size: many
DNA: TGTGCCAGCAGTCACAATCGCGGCTTTGGGGTCTACAATGAGCAGTTCTTC
CDR3: CASSHNRGFGVYNEQFF

J: TRBJ2-3
V: TRBV2
D: .
size: .
DNA: TGTGCCAGCAGAGAACAGGGCCATACGCAGTATTTT
CDR3: CASREQGHTQYF